This passage covers 16 T cell receptor beta chains from one sample sequenced in a study of blood T cell repertoires in COVID-19. Assay used: immunoSEQ multiplex PCR; TCRdb lists only in-frame clones, some missing. This sample has roughly 150,000 clones, with almost 85% found just once. The sample taken for sequencing was peripheral blood. These receptors were taken from a man in his forties or fifties with acute or convalescent COVID-19.

The genes are TRBV19 and TRBJ2-7; TRBD1 agrees at 8 bases. In germline, CDR1 is LNHDA, CDR2 SQIVND (reference sequence). The CDR3 is 15 amino acids. The junction had 6 bases not matched to a gene; V was cut back by 2 bases and J by 3 bases. CDR3 loop: CASSISGTGFYEQYF. The CDR3 bases are TGTGCCAGTAGTATATCCGGGACAGGATTCTACGAGCAGTACTTC. Complete variable domain (other parts from reference TRBV19 and TRBJ2-7): DGGITQSPKYLFRKEGQNVTLSCEQNLNHDAMYWYRQDPGQGLRLIYYSQIVNDFQKGDIAEGYSVSREKKESFPLTVTSAQKNPTAFYLCASSISGTGFYEQYFGPGTRLTVT.

The rearrangement uses TRBV2 and TRBJ1-2, with unresolved D. The germline gives CDR1 SNHLY, CDR2 FYNNEI. V dropped 3 bases and J dropped 4 bases, with 12 bases sitting between them. The CDR3 has 14 amino acids. CDR3 amino acids: CASSDGEYAYGYTF. The CDR3 DNA reads TGTGCCAGCAGTGATGGGGAGTACGCCTATGGCTACACCTTC.

The chain employs TRBV19 and TRBJ1-4; the match to TRBD1 covers 10 bases. This CDR3 contains 17 residues. Germline CDR1 LNHDA, CDR2 SQIVND (reference sequence). Unmatched junction bases numbered 13, after V lost 5 bases and J lost 7 bases. The CDR3 DNA sequence: TGTGCCAGTAGTTCCCCCCCGGGACAGGGGTTCGGTGAAAAACTGTTTTTT. The encoded protein is CASSSPPGQGFGEKLFF.

The J gene is TRBJ1-5, the V gene TRBV10-3; possible D gene TRBD1, 6 bases. There are 14 residues in the CDR3. Trimming pared 0 bases from V and 6 bases from J, leaving 9 bases between. Per the germline V gene, CDR1 is ENHRY and CDR2 is SYGVKD. CDR3 DNA: TGTGCCATCAGTGAGTCGACAGGCGGTCAGCCCCAGCATTTT. Translated: CAISESTGGQPQHF.

This rearrangement joins TRBV28 to TRBJ1-6; a weak D match, TRBD1 (6 bases). The CDR3 consists of 16 residues. The V gene's germline CDR1 is MDHEN and CDR2 SYDVKM. V dropped 2 bases and J dropped 5 bases, with 13 bases sitting between them. In DNA form, the CDR3 reads TGTGCCAGCAGTTTAGTCAGGGGCGGAAATAATTCACCCCTCCACTTT. This encodes CASSLVRGGNNSPLHF.

This chain joins TRBV11-2 and TRBJ1-2; TRBD1 is a possible D gene (5 bases). The V end lost 2 bases, the J end lost 8 bases, and 15 bases lay between the germline ends. This CDR3 contains 14 residues. Per germline, CDR1 SGHAT and CDR2 FQNNGV. CDR3 nucleotides: TGTGCCAGCAGCTTACCGGGACCAGGAGGGGGCTACACCTTC. It encodes CASSLPGPGGGYTF.

The J gene is TRBJ1-6, the V gene TRBV2; D is unclear. The CDR3 extends over 12 amino acids. The germline CDR1 and CDR2 sequences are SNHLY and FYNNEI. V gave up 5 bases and J gave up 13 bases, with 12 bases separating them. The CDR3 is CASSPGLGPLHF. The CDR3 DNA reads TGTGCCAGCAGTCCCGGGTTAGGTCCCCTCCACTTT. Drawing the rest from reference TRBV2 and TRBJ1-6, the complete variable domain is EPEVTQTPSHQVTQMGQEVILRCVPISNHLYFYWYRQILGQKVEFLVSFYNNEISEKSEIFDDQFSVERPDGSNFTLKIRSTKLEDSAMYFCASSPGLGPLHFGNGTRLTVT.

This chain connects TRBV11-2 to TRBJ2-5, with 8 bases lining up with TRBD1. V trimming: 1 base; J trimming: 7 bases; junction bases outside the gene matches: 14. This CDR3 has 17 residues. Germline CDR1 and CDR2: SGHAT and FQNNGV. CDR3 bases: TGTGCCAGCAGCTTAGGAGGAGACAGGGGCCGATTTGGGACCCAGTACTTC. Protein product: CASSLGGDRGRFGTQYF. The whole variable domain, filled in from reference TRBV11-2 and TRBJ2-5, reads EAGVAQSPRYKIIEKRQSVAFWCNPISGHATLYWYQQILGQGPKLLIQFQNNGVVDDSQLPKDRFSAERLKGVDSTLKIQPAKLEDSAVYLCASSLGGDRGRFGTQYFGPGTRLLVL.

The chain joins TRBV19 to TRBJ2-1; 8 bases map to TRBD1. The CDR3 covers 14 residues. Germline CDR1 LNHDA, CDR2 SQIVND (reference sequence). With V trimmed by 7 bases and J by 4 bases, 6 bases remained unmatched. CDR3 residues: CASMDRVMYNEQFF. For the CDR3, the DNA is TGTGCCAGTATGGACAGGGTTATGTACAATGAGCAGTTCTTC.

The V gene is TRBV14, the J gene TRBJ2-5, with 9 bases that match TRBD1. The CDR3 extends over 15 amino acids. Per the germline V gene, CDR1 is SGHDN and CDR2 is FVKESK. J was trimmed by 5 bases and V by 2 bases; bases with no gene match: 6. In DNA, the CDR3 is TGTGCCAGCAGCCAAATAGGGACAGGGAGGGAGACCCAGTACTTC. Residues: CASSQIGTGRETQYF.

In this sample, this clone turned up once. The V gene is TRBV24-1, the J gene TRBJ2-1, with 9 bases lining up with TRBD1. CDR1 is KGHDR and CDR2 is SFDVKD in the germline V gene. Germline trimming cut 4 bases from V and 6 bases from J; bases unmatched to any gene: 3. The length of the CDR3 is 14 residues. The CDR3 region is CATSDQTGGNEQFF. DNA for the CDR3: TGTGCCACCAGTGACCAGACAGGGGGCAATGAGCAGTTCTTC.

The chain uses TRBV18 and TRBJ2-7; a weak D match, TRBD2 (6 bases). The germline V gene encodes CDR1 KGHSH and CDR2 LQKENI. This CDR3 is 15 amino acids long. With 1 base removed from V and 6 bases from J, the gap between germline ends came to 16 bases. This chain's CDR3 is CASSPRDGSQGEQYF. The DNA for the CDR3 is TGTGCCAGCTCACCACGGGACGGGAGTCAGGGCGAGCAGTACTTC.

The rearrangement links TRBV6-5 to TRBJ1-1; 7 bases match TRBD1. Germline CDR1 and CDR2: MNHEY and SVGAGI. This CDR3 spans 15 amino acids. J was trimmed by 2 bases and V by 4 bases; bases with no gene match: 7. The CDR3 DNA sequence: TGTGCCAGCAGTTTCCCAGGGGGAGGTAACACTGAAGCTTTCTTT. Amino acids: CASSFPGGGNTEAFF.

This chain links TRBV6-5 with TRBJ1-4, with 8 positions matching TRBD1. CDR1 is MNHEY and CDR2 is SVGAGI in the germline V gene. The CDR3 covers 15 residues. The ends lost 4 bases at V and 3 bases at J; junction bases unmatched: 4. DNA for the CDR3: TGTGCCAGCAGTTCCACAGGGGGACCTAATGAAAAACTGTTTTTT. Translated: CASSSTGGPNEKLFF.

This chain connects TRBV11-3 to TRBJ2-3; perhaps TRBD2 as D (6 bases). Germline lookup yields CDR1 SGHNT and CDR2 YENEEA. Trimming cost V 2 bases and J 0 bases, with 15 bases left between them. The CDR3 extends over 17 amino acids. CDR3: CASSLTLADPSTDTQYF. The CDR3 DNA is TGTGCCAGCAGCTTAACCTTAGCGGATCCTAGCACAGATACGCAGTATTTT.

The CDR3 DNA is TGTGCCAGCAGAGACAGGGGGCGGGGGTCTACTAATGAAAAACTGTTTTTT. It encodes CASRDRGRGSTNEKLFF. The rearrangement joins TRBV2 to TRBJ1-4, with 10 bases aligning to TRBD1. The CDR3 spans 17 residues. Germline CDR1 reads SNHLY; CDR2 reads FYNNEI. Trimming removed 6 bases from V and 2 bases from J; junction bases left unmatched: 9.